This T cell receptor beta chain was sequenced for a study of T cells in women clearing cervical HPV infection (dated by TCRdb to the late 2010s). About the investigation overall: The cases were 25 to 30 women with histologically confirmed HPV16-related CIN3 or worse, and 2 of these cases were invasive cancers. The controls were 25 women whose single incident HPV16 infection cleared within 12 months with no development of precancer or cancer. Blood from cases was collected at the visit where the lesion was first found, while blood from controls was collected once the infection could no longer be detected. Among cases, blood sampling came a median of approximately 150 days after lesion detection, with an interquartile range of about 90 to 220 days. Since HLA typing was available for only a few women, HLA type could not be ruled out as a confounder. Nested within Costa Rica's Guanacaste HPV Natural History Study, an exploratory proof-of-principle case-control study compared TCR repertoires across cervical HPV16 outcomes. Cases were matched to controls by age within five years and by the year the sample was collected. A median age of approximately 32 years was observed in cases versus 37 to 45 in controls, and no significant differences in baseline characteristics were found. The parent cohort enrolled roughly 10,000 women aged 18 or older in Guanacaste, Costa Rica, during about 1992 to 1994 and followed them for approximately seven years. As quality controls, five blinded duplicates were added to each group, bringing the total to 60 or so samples made up of around 50 participants and some ten replicates.

What the study reported, not specific to this receptor: The cross-sectional design could not show whether the associations came before the infection or were a result of it, and neither effector/memory subsets nor HPV-specific T cells were isolated. Cases were distinguished from controls with an estimated AUC of approximately 0.83 by random forest classifiers combining richness and V gene abundances. TCR repertoire richness was significantly higher in CIN3+ cases than in controls across sequencing depths, while evenness did not differ. Because T-cell numbers per sample were unknown, differences in richness could reflect varying T-cell content rather than repertoire biology.

TCR beta CDR3 regions were amplified by multiplex PCR from an average of about 1,100 ng genomic DNA per sample using the immunoSEQ assay. To correct primer bias, the assay used a complete synthetic TCR repertoire to set an amplification baseline. The amplicons were sequenced on the Illumina platform. The source study handled its data this way. Sequences were error-corrected by clustering with frequency ratios and a modified nearest-neighbor algorithm, then analyzed in the immunoSEQ Analyzer with IMGT gene definitions. At each rarefaction depth, TCR richness and evenness were averaged across 20 rarefaction repeats, and any sample with fewer sequences than the depth was left out. Wilcoxon rank sum tests with FDR correction were used to compare relative abundances of V, D and J genes between the groups. An intraclass correlation of about 96% for TCR richness and an average of around 80% across over 65 gene segments were obtained from the blinded duplicates. This immuneACCESS table, as held by TCRdb, lists in-frame sequences with V and J called but not all clones. Of the missing ones, under half trace to an unresolved V gene in checked studies; the others have no known cause. V and J calls plus clone size are reproduced from that table; the DNA served to infer D and trimming. This sample's listing comprises around 35,000 clones. The ten top clones hold about 1.5% of the sample.

Concerning this clone itself: Its antigen is not yet known.

Every participant had a single incident cervical HPV16 infection, and women with prevalent HPV16 infections were excluded. Cervical HPV DNA was detected by MY09/MY11 PCR and genotyped by dot-blot hybridization. More than 14 mL of heparinized blood were centrifuged, and the buffy coat was split into aliquots, frozen at -30 degrees C, and then kept at -80 degrees C. Genomic DNA was extracted from buffy coat specimens using QIAGEN kits. The receptor was derived from a woman between 18 and 69 years old with a cervical HPV16 infection that either progressed to CIN3+ or cleared (not recorded which). Sequencing was carried out using blood buffy coat.

Partial CDR3 DNA: TGTGCCAGCAGCAGGACAGGGACGATGGTGGGC. This encodes CASSRTGTMVG. The entire CDR3 is CASSRTGTMVGYTF. This chain joins TRBV5-4 to TRBJ1-2, with 8 bases aligning to TRBD1. The CDR3 extends 3 residues past the end of the read, so its final part is completed from the germline J gene. The CDR3, from cysteine to phenylalanine, totals 14 residues. Sequencing covers 33 bases of the CDR3, shown here with the frame starting at base 1. CDR1 and CDR2 (SGHNT, YYREEE) derive from the germline V gene (reference sequence).